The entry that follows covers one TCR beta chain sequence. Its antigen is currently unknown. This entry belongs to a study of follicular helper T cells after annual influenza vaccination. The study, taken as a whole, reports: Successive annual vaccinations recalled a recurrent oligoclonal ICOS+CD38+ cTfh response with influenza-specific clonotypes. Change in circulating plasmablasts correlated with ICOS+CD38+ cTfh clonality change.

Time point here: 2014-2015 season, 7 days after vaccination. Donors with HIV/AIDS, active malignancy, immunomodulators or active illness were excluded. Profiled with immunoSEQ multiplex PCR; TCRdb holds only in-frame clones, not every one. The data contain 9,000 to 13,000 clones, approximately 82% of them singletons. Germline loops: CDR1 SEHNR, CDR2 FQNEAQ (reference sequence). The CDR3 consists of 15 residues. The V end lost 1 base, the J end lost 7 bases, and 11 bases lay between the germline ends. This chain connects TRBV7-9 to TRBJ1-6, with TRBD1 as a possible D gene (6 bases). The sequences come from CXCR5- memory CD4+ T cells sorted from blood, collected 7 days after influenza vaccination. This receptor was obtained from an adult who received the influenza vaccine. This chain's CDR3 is CASSLEGGLNSPLHF. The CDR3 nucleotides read TGTGCCAGCAGCTTAGAGGGGGGGCTGAATTCACCCCTCCACTTT.